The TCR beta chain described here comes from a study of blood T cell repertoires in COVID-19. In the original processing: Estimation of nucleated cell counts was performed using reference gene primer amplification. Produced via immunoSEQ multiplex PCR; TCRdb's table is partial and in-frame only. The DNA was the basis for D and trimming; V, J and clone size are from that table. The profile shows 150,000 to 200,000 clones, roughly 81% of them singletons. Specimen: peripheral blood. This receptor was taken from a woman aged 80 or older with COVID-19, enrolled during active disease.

The CDR3 DNA follows: TGCAGCGTTGAGGCTAGTCCCTACGAGCAGTACTTC. Amino acid sequence: CSVEASPYEQYF. The gene calls are TRBV29-1 and TRBJ2-7; D is undetermined. Looked up from germline, CDR1 is SQVTM and CDR2 is ANQGSEA. The CDR3 spans 12 residues. V lost 3 bases to trimming and J lost 2 bases, with 8 bases between them.